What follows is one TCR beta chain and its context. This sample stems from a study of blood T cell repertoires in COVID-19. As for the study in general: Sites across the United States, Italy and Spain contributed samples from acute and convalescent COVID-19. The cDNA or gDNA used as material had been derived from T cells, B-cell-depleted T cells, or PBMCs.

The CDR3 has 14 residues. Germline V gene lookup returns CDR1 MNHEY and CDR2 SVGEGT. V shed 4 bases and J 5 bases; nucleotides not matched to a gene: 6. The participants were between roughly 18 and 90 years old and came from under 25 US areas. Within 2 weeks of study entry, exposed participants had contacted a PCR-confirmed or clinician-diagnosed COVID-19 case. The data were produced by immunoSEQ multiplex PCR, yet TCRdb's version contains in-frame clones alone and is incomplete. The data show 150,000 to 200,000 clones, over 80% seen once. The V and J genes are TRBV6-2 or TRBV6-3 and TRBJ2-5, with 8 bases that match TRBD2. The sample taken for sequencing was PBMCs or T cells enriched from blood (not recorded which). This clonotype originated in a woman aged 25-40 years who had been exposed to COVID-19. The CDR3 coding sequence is TGTGCCAGCAGTTCGACCGGGACTAGGGAGACCCAGTACTTC. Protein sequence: CASSSTGTRETQYF.